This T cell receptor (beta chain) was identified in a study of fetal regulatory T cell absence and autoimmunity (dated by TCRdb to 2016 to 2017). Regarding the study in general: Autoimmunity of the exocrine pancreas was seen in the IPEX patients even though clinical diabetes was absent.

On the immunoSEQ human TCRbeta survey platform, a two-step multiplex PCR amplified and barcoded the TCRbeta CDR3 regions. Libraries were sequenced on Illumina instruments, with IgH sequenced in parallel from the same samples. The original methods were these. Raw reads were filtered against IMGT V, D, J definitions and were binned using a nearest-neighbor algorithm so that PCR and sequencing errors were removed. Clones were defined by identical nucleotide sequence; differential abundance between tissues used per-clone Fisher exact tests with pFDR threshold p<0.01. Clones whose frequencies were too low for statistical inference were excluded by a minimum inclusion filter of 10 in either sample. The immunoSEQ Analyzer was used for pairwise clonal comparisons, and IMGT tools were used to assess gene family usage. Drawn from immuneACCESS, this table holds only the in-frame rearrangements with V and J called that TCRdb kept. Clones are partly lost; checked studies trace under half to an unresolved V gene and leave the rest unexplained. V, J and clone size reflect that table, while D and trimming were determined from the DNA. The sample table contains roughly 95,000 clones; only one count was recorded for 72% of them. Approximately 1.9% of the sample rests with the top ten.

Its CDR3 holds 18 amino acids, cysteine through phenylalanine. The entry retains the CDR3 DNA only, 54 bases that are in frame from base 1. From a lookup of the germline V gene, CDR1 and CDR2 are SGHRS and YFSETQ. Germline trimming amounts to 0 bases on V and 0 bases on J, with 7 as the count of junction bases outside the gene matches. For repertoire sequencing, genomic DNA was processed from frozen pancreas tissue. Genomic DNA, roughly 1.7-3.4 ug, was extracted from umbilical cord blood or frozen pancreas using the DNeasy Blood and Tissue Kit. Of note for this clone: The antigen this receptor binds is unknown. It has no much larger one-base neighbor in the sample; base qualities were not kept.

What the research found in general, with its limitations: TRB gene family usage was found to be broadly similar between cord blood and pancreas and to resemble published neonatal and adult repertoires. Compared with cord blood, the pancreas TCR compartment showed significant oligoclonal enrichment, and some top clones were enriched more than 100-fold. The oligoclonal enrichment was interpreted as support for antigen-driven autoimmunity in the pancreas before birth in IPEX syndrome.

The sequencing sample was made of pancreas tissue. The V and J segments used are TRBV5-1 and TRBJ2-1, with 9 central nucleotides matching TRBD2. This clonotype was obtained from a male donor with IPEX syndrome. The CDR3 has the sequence CASSLEGLAGSSYNEQFF. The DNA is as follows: TGCGCCAGCAGCTTGGAGGGGCTAGCGGGATCCTCCTACAATGAGCAGTTCTTC.